The 24 T cell receptor beta chains below all came from one sample that was sequenced in a study of control samples from healthy donors and cancer patients. Only in-frame clones appear in the TCRdb table, and some are missing; sequencing was by immunoSEQ multiplex PCR. The data show around 160,000 clones, roughly 93% seen once. The material sequenced was blood. Receptors originate from a man between 18 and 29 years old in good health.

The V gene is TRBV5-5, the J gene TRBJ1-1; D is unresolved. Trimming took 1 base from V and 1 from J, leaving 8 bases between them. The CDR3 runs to 14 residues. CDR1 and CDR2 (germline): SGHKS, YYEKEE (reference sequence). CDR3 DNA: TGTGCCAGCAGCTTGCGCCTCGGGAACACTGAAGCTTTCTTT. Protein product: CASSLRLGNTEAFF.

The V gene is TRBV10-3, the J gene TRBJ1-6; 9 nucleotides match TRBD1. The junction had 4 bases not matched to a gene; V was cut back by 0 bases and J by 10 bases. Germline V gene lookup returns CDR1 ENHRY and CDR2 SYGVKD. This CDR3 is 15 amino acids long. The chain's CDR3 is CAISESDRGTSPLHF. The DNA of the CDR3 is TGTGCCATCAGTGAGTCGGACAGGGGTACCTCACCCCTCCACTTT.

The gene calls are TRBV13 and TRBJ1-1, with TRBD1 matching over 7 bases. V lost 3 bases and J lost 8; bases outside the gene matches: 12. The CDR3 loop spans 15 amino acids. Germline lookup yields CDR1 PRHDT and CDR2 FYEKMQ (reference sequence). The CDR3 loop reads CASSFPNMIQGEAFF. CDR3 in DNA: TGTGCCAGCAGCTTCCCCAACATGATACAGGGGGAAGCTTTCTTT.

This chain joins TRBV27 and TRBJ1-3; tentative D call: TRBD1 (5 bases). Germline loops: CDR1 MNHEY, CDR2 SMNVEV (reference sequence). There are 13 residues in the CDR3. Trimming pared 4 bases from V and 8 bases from J, leaving 12 bases between. The CDR3 sequence is CASSSTGGHTIYF. Here the CDR3 DNA reads TGTGCCAGCAGTTCCACCGGGGGTCACACCATATATTTT.

For this clone: An end of the junction differs from the germline gene, which may be a read error. The chain joins TRBV5-6 to TRBJ2-1; TRBD2 is a possible D gene (7 bases). This CDR3 is built from 11 residues. The germline gives CDR1 SGHDT, CDR2 YYEEEE. The CDR3 DNA reads TGTGCCAGCAGCCCGGGGGGCCCCCCCCTCTTC. The encoded protein is CASSPGGPPLF.

V is TRBV19 and J is TRBJ1-6; unclear D gene. In germline, CDR1 is LNHDA, CDR2 SQIVND (reference sequence). The CDR3 runs to 14 residues. V dropped 6 bases and J dropped 5 bases, with 11 bases sitting between them. CDR3 sequence: CASRVSRNNSPLHF. Written as DNA, the CDR3 is TGTGCCAGTAGAGTTTCTAGGAATAATTCACCCCTCCACTTT.

The genes are TRBV2 and TRBJ2-3, with 14 bases identical to TRBD2. Per the germline V gene, CDR1 is SNHLY and CDR2 is FYNNEI. The CDR3 consists of 17 residues. The ends lost 5 bases at V and 5 bases at J; junction bases unmatched: 9. CDR3 bases: TGTGCCAGCAGTTTTGGGACTAGCGGGGGCCGGGGAGATACGCAGTATTTT. Translating gives CASSFGTSGGRGDTQYF.

This clone was seen more than once but under ten times. The chain is built from TRBV7-9 and TRBJ2-7; D not resolved. Looked up from germline, CDR1 is SEHNR and CDR2 is FQNEAQ (reference sequence). The V end lost 3 bases, the J end lost 5 bases, and 17 bases lay between the germline ends. The CDR3 runs to 15 residues. CDR3 region: CASSLWHLSDDEQYF. The CDR3 bases are TGTGCCAGCAGCTTGTGGCACCTTTCGGATGACGAGCAGTACTTC.

Only one count was recorded for this clone. This chain joins TRBV5-1 and TRBJ2-5; 7 bases map to TRBD2. This CDR3 has 14 amino acids. Per the germline V gene, CDR1 is SGHRS and CDR2 is YFSETQ. V shed 3 bases and J 5 bases; nucleotides not matched to a gene: 7. CDR3 coding DNA: TGCGCCAGCAGCTGGAGCGGGGACCGGGAGACCCAGTACTTC. This sequence encodes CASSWSGDRETQYF.

The rearrangement links TRBV9 to TRBJ1-2; TRBD1 agrees at 8 bases. With V trimmed by 3 bases and J by 8 bases, 3 bases remained unmatched. Looked up from germline, CDR1 is SGDLS and CDR2 is YYNGEE. The CDR3 is made up of 12 amino acids. CDR3 nucleotide sequence: TGTGCCAGCAGCGGAACAGGGGGAGGCTACACCTTC. Translating it yields CASSGTGGGYTF.

This clone is classed as medium-sized. This rearrangement joins TRBV5-6 to TRBJ2-7; 7 nucleotides agree with TRBD1. Germline loops: CDR1 SGHDT, CDR2 YYEEEE. The length of the CDR3 is 14 residues. Trimming took 3 bases from V and 4 from J; bases not matched to a gene: 7. This chain's CDR3 is CASSSDRNSYEQYF. CDR3 in DNA: TGTGCCAGCAGCTCGGACAGGAACTCATACGAGCAGTACTTC.

The chain joins TRBV7-8 to TRBJ2-7; D not resolved. The CDR3 loop spans 13 amino acids. Germline V gives CDR1 SGHVS, CDR2 FQNEAQ. The germline V and J ends were trimmed by 1 base and 3 bases, with 7 bases remaining between them. Written as DNA, the CDR3 is TGTGCCAGCAGCTTAGATACCCTCTACGAGCAGTACTTC. Translated: CASSLDTLYEQYF. Full variable domain (outside the CDR3, taken from reference TRBV7-8 and TRBJ2-7): GAGVSQSPRYKVAKRGQDVALRCDPISGHVSLFWYQQALGQGPEFLTYFQNEAQLDKSGLPSDRFFAERPEGSVSTLKIQRTQQEDSAVYLCASSLDTLYEQYFGPGTRLTVT.

The J gene is TRBJ1-1, the V gene TRBV4-3; unclear D gene. CDR1 and CDR2 (germline): LGHNA, YSLEER. This CDR3 contains 17 residues. V was pared by 2 bases and J by 8 bases, with 24 bases between. The CDR3 sequence is CASSQSAPPDETLEAFF. DNA of the CDR3: TGCGCCAGCAGCCAATCCGCCCCCCCCGATGAGACGCTCGAAGCTTTCTTT.

V gene TRBV3-1 (or the pseudogene TRBV3-2) combines with J gene TRBJ1-2; D perhaps matches TRBD1 (6 bases). CDR3 length: 19 residues. Trimming cost V 1 base and J 2 bases, with 23 bases left between them. The germline CDR1 and CDR2 sequences are LGHDT and YNNKEL (reference sequence). The CDR3 coding sequence is TGTGCCAGCAGCCAAGTCGGGGGCCCCGGCCCCCGCTTCAACTATGGCTACACCTTC. Its protein is CASSQVGGPGPRFNYGYTF.

The V gene is TRBV7-2, the J gene TRBJ2-1, with D uncertain. The germline V gene has CDR1 SGHTA and CDR2 FQGNSA. V lost 6 bases, J lost 6 bases, and 12 bases lay in between. The CDR3 contains 13 residues. Here the CDR3 reads CASSRPFANEQFF. CDR3 sequence (DNA): TGTGCCAGCAGTCGCCCCTTTGCCAATGAGCAGTTCTTC.

This chain joins TRBV2 and TRBJ2-2; no clear D. Germline V CDR1 and CDR2: SNHLY, FYNNEI. This CDR3 has 15 amino acids. Trimming cost V 5 bases and J 6 bases, with 16 bases left between them. The CDR3 here is CASSPLRQAAGELFF. Written as DNA, the CDR3 is TGTGCCAGCAGTCCACTTCGGCAAGCAGCCGGGGAGCTGTTTTTT.

The chain is built from TRBV5-1 and TRBJ2-1; D call uncertain. Trimming took off 1 base at V and 7 bases at J, with 12 bases between the two ends. Germline V gene sequence: CDR1 SGHRS, CDR2 YFSETQ. The CDR3 is 14 residues long. The DNA of the CDR3 is TGCGCCAGCAGCTTGAAGGGTCCGAGGAATGAGCAGTTCTTC. It encodes CASSLKGPRNEQFF.

The chain employs TRBV7-6 and TRBJ2-1; 10 nucleotides agree with TRBD2. V dropped 3 bases and J dropped 6; count of bases not matched to a gene: 8. The germline CDR1 and CDR2 sequences are SGHVS and FNYEAQ. There are 16 residues in the CDR3. This CDR3 reads CASSFSPSGGANEQFF. In nucleotides, the CDR3 is TGTGCCAGCAGCTTCTCCCCCAGCGGGGGGGCCAATGAGCAGTTCTTC. Variable domain in full (rest from reference TRBV7-6 and TRBJ2-1): GAGVSQSPRYKVTKRGQDVALRCDPISGHVSLYWYRQALGQGPEFLTYFNYEAQQDKSGLPNDRFSAERPEGSISTLTIQRTEQRDSAMYRCASSFSPSGGANEQFFGPGTRLTVL.

This clone was seen once. The CDR3 here is CATSRLLANYGYTF. The CDR3, as DNA: TGTGCCACCAGCAGACTATTGGCTAACTATGGCTACACCTTC. The V gene is TRBV15, the J gene TRBJ1-2; the D is unclear. There are 14 residues in the CDR3. Per germline, CDR1 LNHNV and CDR2 YYDKDF (reference sequence). Trimming took 2 bases from V and 0 from J, leaving 7 bases between them.

This clone has more than one count but fewer than ten. The chain is built from TRBV28 and TRBJ2-5, with D perhaps matching TRBD2 (5 bases). The CDR3 has 13 amino acids. The germline V and J ends were trimmed by 6 bases and 3 bases, with 11 bases remaining between them. Germline V gene sequence: CDR1 MDHEN, CDR2 SYDVKM. CDR3 sequence (DNA): TGTGCCAGCAGACGGACGGGGAAAGAGACCCAGTACTTC. Translating gives CASRRTGKETQYF.

The chain has TRBV6-6 and TRBJ2-7, with D uncertain. Trimming shortened V by 8 bases and J by 6 bases, and 17 bases separated the two germline ends. The CDR3 loop spans 13 amino acids. Germline lookup yields CDR1 MNHNY and CDR2 SVGAGI (reference sequence). The CDR3 sequence: CASLEAQMGEQYF. In DNA, the CDR3 is TGTGCCAGCCTCGAGGCTCAAATGGGCGAGCAGTACTTC.

V is TRBV30 and J is TRBJ1-4; no clear D gene. Germline V gene data show CDR1 as GTSNPN and CDR2 as SVGIG (reference sequence). V was clipped by 4 bases and J by 9 bases, with 12 bases between them. This CDR3 comprises 12 residues. The CDR3 region has the DNA TGTGCCTGGACCCCCGGCACTCAAAAACTGTTTTTT. This encodes CAWTPGTQKLFF.

The rearrangement uses TRBV12-5 and TRBJ2-7; TRBD1 matches at 8 bases. Looked up from germline, CDR1 is LGHNT and CDR2 is FRNRAP. The length of the CDR3 is 17 residues. With V trimmed by 1 base and J by 4 bases, 12 bases remained unmatched. CDR3: CASGLEGITGGSYEQYF. The CDR3 bases are TGTGCTAGTGGTTTGGAAGGGATTACAGGGGGGTCTTACGAGCAGTACTTC. The full variable domain, completed using reference TRBV12-5 and TRBJ2-7, is DARVTQTPRHKVTEMGQEVTMRCQPILGHNTVFWYRQTMMQGLELLAYFRNRAPLDDSGMPKDRFSAEMPDATLATLKIQPSEPRDSAVYFCASGLEGITGGSYEQYFGPGTRLTVT.

CDR3 amino acids: CASSAQIPYEQYF. The CDR3 nucleotides are TGTGCCAGCAGCGCACAAATACCATACGAGCAGTACTTC. This chain uses TRBV7-9 with TRBJ2-7; no clear D gene. V gave up 5 bases and J gave up 4 bases, with 12 bases separating them. This CDR3 is 13 amino acids long. Per germline, CDR1 SEHNR and CDR2 FQNEAQ (reference sequence).